Each of the 4 T cell receptor beta chains below was sequenced from the same sample in a study of OX40 agonist ivuxolimab in advanced cancers. Data came from immunoSEQ multiplex PCR; TCRdb stores just in-frame clones and leaves some out. The table records roughly 87,000 clones, about 90% of them present only once. Specimen: CD4+ or CD8+ T cells sorted from blood, collected in a trial of the OX40 agonist ivuxolimab. The source of these receptors is an adult with an advanced solid tumor such as melanoma, head and neck, liver or kidney cancer.

V gene TRBV9 combines with J gene TRBJ2-1, with TRBD2 identical over 9 bases. This CDR3 contains 16 residues. In germline, CDR1 is SGDLS, CDR2 YYNGEE. J was trimmed by 1 base and V by 3 bases; bases with no gene match: 5. CDR3 sequence: CASSGPTSGSYNEQFF. In nucleotides, the CDR3 is TGTGCCAGCAGCGGCCCGACTAGCGGATCCTACAATGAGCAGTTCTTC.

V usage is TRBV2 and J usage is TRBJ2-1; TRBD2 is a possible D gene (6 bases). V was pared by 8 bases and J by 4 bases, with 24 bases between. CDR1 SNHLY and CDR2 FYNNEI come from the germline V gene. The CDR3 is made up of 17 amino acids. DNA for the CDR3: TGTGCCAGCCTCGAAAGGAATAGCGGAAGTTCTTACAATGAGCAGTTCTTC. Translating it yields CASLERNSGSSYNEQFF.

The sample holds a few counts of this clone. The conserved final phenylalanine or tryptophan is absent from the CDR3, which likely points to a read error. The DNA is omitted, as the CDR3 cannot be located on it reliably, and the CDR3 follows TCRdb's listing. The chain recombines TRBV21-1 with TRBJ1-6. TRBV21-1 is described as a pseudogene. The CDR3 region is 11 residues in length, termini included. This CDR3 is CASSKDHRGGE.

The chain recombines TRBV19 with TRBJ2-1; 15 nucleotides agree with TRBD2. V gave up 6 bases and J gave up 2 bases; unmatched junction bases: 5. Looked up from germline, CDR1 is LNHDA and CDR2 is SQIVND (reference sequence). The CDR3 has 17 residues. The CDR3 sequence: CASRGGTSGRTYNEQFF. CDR3 bases: TGTGCCAGTAGGGGGGGGACTAGCGGGAGGACCTACAATGAGCAGTTCTTC.